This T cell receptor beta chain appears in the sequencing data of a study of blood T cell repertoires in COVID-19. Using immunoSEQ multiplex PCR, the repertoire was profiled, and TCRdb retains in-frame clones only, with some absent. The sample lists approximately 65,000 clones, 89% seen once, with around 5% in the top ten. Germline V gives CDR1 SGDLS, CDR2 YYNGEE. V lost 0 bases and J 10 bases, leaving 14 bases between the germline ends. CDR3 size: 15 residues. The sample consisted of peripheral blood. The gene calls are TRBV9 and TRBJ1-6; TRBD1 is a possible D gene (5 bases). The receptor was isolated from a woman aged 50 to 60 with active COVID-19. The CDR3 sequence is CASSVGGGMDSPLHF. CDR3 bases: TGTGCCAGCAGCGTAGGCGGGGGAATGGACTCACCCCTCCACTTT. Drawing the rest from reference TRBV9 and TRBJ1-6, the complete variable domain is DSGVTQTPKHLITATGQRVTLRCSPRSGDLSVYWYQQSLDQGLQFLIQYYNGEERAKGNILERFSAQQFPDLHSELNLSSLELGDSALYFCASSVGGGMDSPLHFGNGTRLTVT.